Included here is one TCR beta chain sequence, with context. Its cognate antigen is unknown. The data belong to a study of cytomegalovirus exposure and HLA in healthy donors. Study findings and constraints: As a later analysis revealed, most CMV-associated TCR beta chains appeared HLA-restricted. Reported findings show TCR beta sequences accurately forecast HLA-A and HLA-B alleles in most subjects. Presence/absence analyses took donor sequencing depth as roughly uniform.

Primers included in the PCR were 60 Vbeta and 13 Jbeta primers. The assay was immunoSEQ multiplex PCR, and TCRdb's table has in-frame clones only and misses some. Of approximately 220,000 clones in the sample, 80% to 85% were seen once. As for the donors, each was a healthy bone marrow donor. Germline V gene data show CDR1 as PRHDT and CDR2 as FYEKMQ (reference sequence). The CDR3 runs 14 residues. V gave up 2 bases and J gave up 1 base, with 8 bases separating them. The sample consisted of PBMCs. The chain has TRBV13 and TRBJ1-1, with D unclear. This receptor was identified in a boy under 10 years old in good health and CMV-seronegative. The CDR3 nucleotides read TGTGCCAGCAGCTTACCCGGTCCGAACACTGAAGCTTTCTTT. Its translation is CASSLPGPNTEAFF.